The next 29 T cell receptor beta chains were all read from a single sample in a study of cytomegalovirus exposure and HLA in healthy donors. Researchers ran the PCR with 60 Vbeta and 13 Jbeta primers. Produced via immunoSEQ multiplex PCR; TCRdb's table is partial and in-frame only. The sample consists of about 84,000 clones, roughly 63% of them appearing once. Sequencing input: PBMCs. These receptors all stem from a woman between 35 and 50 years old in good health and CMV-seropositive.

The genes are TRBV4-1 and TRBJ2-1; a weak D match, TRBD2 (6 bases). This CDR3 comprises 13 residues. The germline V gene has CDR1 MGHRA and CDR2 YSYEKL. V gave up 0 bases and J gave up 7 bases, with 7 bases separating them. The CDR3: CASSQEAGNEQFF. The DNA of the CDR3 is TGCGCCAGCAGCCAAGAGGCGGGAAATGAGCAGTTCTTC.

The chain has TRBV28 and TRBJ1-4; D uncertain. V was trimmed by 7 bases and J by 7 bases, leaving 13 bases between them. The CDR3 is 13 residues long. Per the germline V gene, CDR1 is MDHEN and CDR2 is SYDVKM. The CDR3 DNA reads as TGTGCCAGCACCAATGTAGTAGTTGAAAAACTGTTTTTT. Protein product: CASTNVVVEKLFF.

This clone was observed a few times. The chain carries TRBV7-8 and TRBJ2-1, with 8 bases aligning to TRBD2. CDR3 size: 15 residues. Trimming cost V 0 bases and J 7 bases; bases outside gene matches: 5. Germline loops: CDR1 SGHVS, CDR2 FQNEAQ. CDR3 protein: CASSLADGRVNEQFF. CDR3 DNA: TGTGCCAGCAGCTTAGCGGACGGGAGGGTAAATGAGCAGTTCTTC. The whole variable domain, remainder taken from reference TRBV7-8 and TRBJ2-1, is GAGVSQSPRYKVAKRGQDVALRCDPISGHVSLFWYQQALGQGPEFLTYFQNEAQLDKSGLPSDRFFAERPEGSVSTLKIQRTQQEDSAVYLCASSLADGRVNEQFFGPGTRLTVL.

The J gene is TRBJ1-2, the V gene TRBV6-6, with 9 bases lining up with TRBD1. The trim removed 2 bases at V and 7 bases at J, leaving 5 bases unmatched. Germline CDR1 and CDR2: MNHNY and SVGAGI (reference sequence). The CDR3 contains 14 residues. The CDR3 sequence is CASSYGDRVSGYTF. For the CDR3, the DNA is TGTGCCAGCAGTTACGGGGACAGGGTTAGTGGCTACACCTTC.

The chain couples TRBV7-2 to TRBJ1-1, with 7 positions matching TRBD1. With 5 bases clipped from V and 0 bases from J, the junction kept 6 bases outside the gene matches. This CDR3 is 15 amino acids long. Per the germline V gene, CDR1 is SGHTA and CDR2 is FQGNSA. CDR3 sequence (DNA): TGTGCCAGCAGCGGACAAGGGGGCCTGAACACTGAAGCTTTCTTT. Residues: CASSGQGGLNTEAFF.

This clone has only a few counts. V gene TRBV11-2 combines with J gene TRBJ2-7, with D uncertain. The CDR3 length is 12 residues. V was cut by 5 bases and J by 4 bases, with 9 bases left in between. The germline V gene encodes CDR1 SGHAT and CDR2 FQNNGV. CDR3 in amino acids: CASSLGYYEQYF. CDR3 bases: TGTGCCAGCAGCCTGGGCTATTACGAGCAGTACTTC.

This clone turned up a few times. The rearrangement uses TRBV2 and TRBJ2-5; 8 bases agree with TRBD1. The end of the DNA aligns better with TRBJ2-7, so the J call may be wrong. The CDR3 spans 12 residues. The germline V gene encodes CDR1 SNHLY and CDR2 FYNNEI. CDR3 in amino acids: CASRKQGDEQYF. Written as DNA, the CDR3 is TGTGCCAGCAGAAAACAGGGGGACGAGCAGTACTTC.

The rearrangement links TRBV10-3 to TRBJ1-1, with D maybe TRBD1 (6 bases). CDR1 is ENHRY and CDR2 is SYGVKD in the germline V gene. The CDR3 runs 13 residues. Trimming cost V 7 bases and J 1 base, with 10 bases left between them. The CDR3 sequence is CAINGQSNTEAFF. CDR3 DNA: TGTGCCATCAACGGACAGTCGAACACTGAAGCTTTCTTT.

With regard to this clone: The sample contains more than one DNA sequence encoding this CDR3. The CDR3 is CASSRGQGTEAFF. DNA of the CDR3: TGTGCCAGCAGCCGCGGACAAGGTACTGAAGCTTTCTTT. The chain uses TRBV4-2 and TRBJ1-1, with a possible D match to TRBD1 (5 bases). V gave up 4 bases and J gave up 5 bases, with 11 bases separating them. The CDR3 covers 13 residues. Germline V gene lookup returns CDR1 LGHNA and CDR2 YNFKEQ.

The rearrangement uses TRBV28 and TRBJ2-1; D uncertain. Germline values: CDR1 MDHEN, CDR2 SYDVKM. This CDR3 region has 11 residues. V was shortened by 2 bases and J by 6 bases, with 2 bases between the two germline ends. The CDR3: CASSLRNEQFF. The CDR3 region has the DNA TGTGCCAGCAGTTTACGCAATGAGCAGTTCTTC.

CDR3 amino acids: CASRKIKTGNQEKLFF. The CDR3 bases are TGTGCCAGCCGAAAGATTAAAACAGGGAATCAGGAAAAACTGTTTTTT. The V call is TRBV19, the J call TRBJ1-4; D possibly corresponds to TRBD1 (6 bases). The CDR3 covers 16 residues. V dropped 9 bases and J dropped 8 bases, with 25 bases sitting between them. CDR1 and CDR2 from the germline V gene are LNHDA and SQIVND (reference sequence).

This chain joins TRBV7-6 and TRBJ2-3, with D perhaps TRBD2 (6 bases). The germline V and J ends were trimmed by 2 bases and 3 bases, with 12 bases remaining between them. The CDR3 loop spans 15 amino acids. The germline gives CDR1 SGHVS, CDR2 FNYEAQ. CDR3 nucleotide sequence: TGTGCCAGCAGCTTACTGGAGGGGCCTACAGATACGCAGTATTTT. This translates into CASSLLEGPTDTQYF.

This rearrangement joins TRBV7-6 to TRBJ1-1, with 7 nucleotides matching TRBD1. The CDR3 loop spans 14 amino acids. Trimming removed 1 base from V and 7 bases from J; junction bases left unmatched: 6. The germline CDR1 and CDR2 sequences are SGHVS and FNYEAQ. CDR3 residues: CASSLDLRDSEAFF. In DNA, the CDR3 is TGTGCCAGCAGCTTAGACCTCCGGGACAGTGAAGCTTTCTTT. Together with reference TRBV7-6 and TRBJ1-1, the CDR3 gives the full variable domain: GAGVSQSPRYKVTKRGQDVALRCDPISGHVSLYWYRQALGQGPEFLTYFNYEAQQDKSGLPNDRFSAERPEGSISTLTIQRTEQRDSAMYRCASSLDLRDSEAFFGQGTRLTVV.

The V call is TRBV9, the J call TRBJ2-7; TRBD2 matches at 10 bases. The germline V gene has CDR1 SGDLS and CDR2 YYNGEE. The V gene end was trimmed by 3 bases and the J gene end by 3 bases; junction bases not matched to a gene: 6. The CDR3 has 15 amino acids. The DNA of the CDR3 is TGTGCCAGCAGCGCGGGAGCGGGAGGGCTCTACGAGCAGTACTTC. Its translation is CASSAGAGGLYEQYF. The whole variable domain, remainder taken from reference TRBV9 and TRBJ2-7, is DSGVTQTPKHLITATGQRVTLRCSPRSGDLSVYWYQQSLDQGLQFLIQYYNGEERAKGNILERFSAQQFPDLHSELNLSSLELGDSALYFCASSAGAGGLYEQYFGPGTRLTVT.

The rearrangement joins TRBV11-2 to TRBJ2-1; D perhaps matches TRBD2 (6 bases). In germline, CDR1 is SGHAT, CDR2 FQNNGV. This CDR3 has 15 amino acids. The V gene lost 0 bases and the J gene lost 6 bases, with 12 bases spanning the gap. CDR3 in DNA: TGTGCCAGCAGCTTAGAAGCGGGTGCCTTCAATGAGCAGTTCTTC. Residues: CASSLEAGAFNEQFF.

This clone was seen more than once but under ten times. CDR3 residues: CASSDGAPNEQFF. DNA of the CDR3: TGTGCCAGCAGTGATGGGGCACCTAATGAGCAGTTCTTC. The chain employs TRBV2 and TRBJ2-1; TRBD1 is a possible D gene (5 bases). Trimming took off 3 bases at V and 7 bases at J, with 10 bases between the two ends. The V gene's germline CDR1 is SNHLY and CDR2 FYNNEI. The length of the CDR3 is 13 residues.

The chain joins TRBV5-4 to TRBJ2-7, with TRBD1 matching over 8 bases. The CDR3 runs to 13 residues. CDR1 and CDR2 (germline): SGHNT, YYREEE (reference sequence). The V gene end was trimmed by 6 bases and the J gene end by 5 bases; junction bases not matched to a gene: 7. The DNA for the CDR3 is TGTGCCAGCACCAGGCAGGGGGCCGACGAGCAGTACTTC. The encoded protein is CASTRQGADEQYF.

This clone was counted only a few times. This sample also contains other DNA sequences that code for the same CDR3. The chain joins TRBV29-1 to TRBJ2-2; 7 nucleotides align to TRBD2. Unmatched junction bases numbered 11, after V lost 7 bases and J lost 3 bases. CDR1 and CDR2 from the germline V gene are SQVTM and ANQGSEA. CDR3 length equals 15 residues. The CDR3 nucleotides read TGCAGCGCATCGGGGCTAGCGGACGACACCGGGGAGCTGTTTTTT. It translates to CSASGLADDTGELFF.

The gene calls are TRBV7-2 and TRBJ1-5; no reliable D call. V dropped 4 bases and J dropped 7 bases, with 14 bases sitting between them. This CDR3 region has 14 residues. Germline lookup yields CDR1 SGHTA and CDR2 FQGNSA. CDR3 in DNA: TGTGCCAGCAGCTATAGTGCTTTGGGCCAGCCCCAGCATTTT. Translated: CASSYSALGQPQHF.

The V and J genes are TRBV19 and TRBJ1-2; perhaps TRBD1 as D (6 bases). Deletions cut 7 bases from V and 7 bases from J, with 16 bases between. The germline V gene encodes CDR1 LNHDA and CDR2 SQIVND (reference sequence). This CDR3 is built from 13 residues. The CDR3 is CASTKWDTGGYTF. CDR3 DNA sequence: TGTGCCAGTACCAAGTGGGACACCGGTGGCTACACCTTC.

Here the CDR3 reads CAWRMAGGAGSGNTIYF. CDR3 DNA sequence: TGTGCCTGGAGGATGGCGGGGGGCGCGGGGTCCGGAAACACCATATATTTT. The V gene is TRBV30, the J gene TRBJ1-3; D may be TRBD1 (6 bases). The length of the CDR3 is 17 residues. V dropped 3 bases and J dropped 4 bases, with 22 bases sitting between them. The germline V gene has CDR1 GTSNPN and CDR2 SVGIG (reference sequence). The full variable domain, in which reference TRBV30 and TRBJ1-3 provide the parts outside the CDR3, is SQTIHQWPATLVQPVGSPLSLECTVEGTSNPNLYWYRQAAGRGLQLLFYSVGIGQISSEVPQNLSASRPQDRQFILSSKKLLLSDSGFYLCAWRMAGGAGSGNTIYFGEGSWLTVV.

This clone has only a few counts. The V call is TRBV7-9, the J call TRBJ2-2; D call uncertain. Germline V gene sequence: CDR1 SEHNR, CDR2 FQNEAQ (reference sequence). V lost 4 bases, J lost 5 bases, and 17 bases lay in between. The CDR3 has 16 residues. The CDR3 nucleotides read TGTGCCAGCAGCTCTTTGACCTGGCTGAGGACCGGGGAGCTGTTTTTT. Amino acids: CASSSLTWLRTGELFF.

The chain has TRBV4-3 and TRBJ2-3; 7 bases fit TRBD1. The CDR3 has 16 residues. Looked up from germline, CDR1 is LGHNA and CDR2 is YSLEER. V was clipped by 5 bases and J by 4 bases; unmatched bases: 12. The CDR3 region has the DNA TGCGCCAGCAGCGTCGGCGAGGGGGCAGGTTCAGATACGCAGTATTTT. Protein product: CASSVGEGAGSDTQYF.

This clone was observed once. The gene calls are TRBV19 and TRBJ2-1; the D gene is possibly TRBD1 (6 bases). Germline CDR1 is LNHDA and CDR2 is SQIVND (reference sequence). CDR3 length equals 13 residues. The V end was cut by 5 bases, the J end by 8 bases, with 13 bases between. CDR3 sequence (DNA): TGTGCCAGTAGTCCACACAGGGATCATGAGCAGTTCTTC. Translation: CASSPHRDHEQFF.

The chain combines TRBV19 with TRBJ1-1; possible D gene TRBD1, 6 bases. Trimming shortened V by 3 bases and J by 0 bases, and 8 bases separated the two germline ends. The CDR3 totals 14 residues. Germline V gives CDR1 LNHDA, CDR2 SQIVND (reference sequence). CDR3 protein: CASSIGQMNTEAFF. In DNA form, the CDR3 reads TGTGCCAGTAGTATTGGACAGATGAACACTGAAGCTTTCTTT.

V and J are TRBV11-2 and TRBJ2-7; D gene unclear. Germline-derived CDR1 and CDR2 are SGHAT and FQNNGV. This CDR3 spans 13 amino acids. The V and J ends lost 4 bases and 6 bases respectively, with 13 bases between them. Written as DNA, the CDR3 is TGTGCCAGCAGCTCCACGGAATGGGCCGAGCAGTACTTC. Its protein is CASSSTEWAEQYF.

There are a few counts of this clone. The CDR3 DNA reads TGCGCCACCCGACCTACAGGGACCCATGGCTACACCTTC. Encoded protein: CATRPTGTHGYTF. The chain carries TRBV5-1 and TRBJ1-2; D might be TRBD1 (6 bases). The CDR3 is made up of 13 amino acids. V was trimmed by 9 bases and J by 6 bases, leaving 18 bases between them. Germline loops: CDR1 SGHRS, CDR2 YFSETQ.

V gene TRBV9 combines with J gene TRBJ2-7; perhaps TRBD2 as D (5 bases). The CDR3 sequence is 14 residues long. V lost 0 bases and J 3 bases, leaving 10 bases between the germline ends. The germline V gene has CDR1 SGDLS and CDR2 YYNGEE. This CDR3 is CASSVGLLFYEQYF. In nucleotides, the CDR3 is TGTGCCAGCAGCGTAGGACTACTCTTCTACGAGCAGTACTTC.

This rearrangement joins TRBV6-5 to TRBJ1-2; 8 bases align to TRBD1. The germline CDR1 and CDR2 sequences are MNHEY and SVGAGI. The ends lost 6 bases at V and 5 bases at J; junction bases unmatched: 5. The CDR3 loop spans 13 amino acids. Here the CDR3 reads CASSEDRGYGYTF. DNA for the CDR3: TGTGCCAGCAGCGAAGACAGGGGTTATGGCTACACCTTC.